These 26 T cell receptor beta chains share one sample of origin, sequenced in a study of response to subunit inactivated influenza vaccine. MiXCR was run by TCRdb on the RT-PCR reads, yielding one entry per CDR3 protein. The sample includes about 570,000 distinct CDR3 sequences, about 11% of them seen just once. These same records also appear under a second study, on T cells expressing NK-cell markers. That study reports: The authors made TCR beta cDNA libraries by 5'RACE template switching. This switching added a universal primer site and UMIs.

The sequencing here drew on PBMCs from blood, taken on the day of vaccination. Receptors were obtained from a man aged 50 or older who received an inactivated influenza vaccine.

The CDR3 DNA reads as TGCGCCAGCAGTGACTTAGGACGGCGCTACGAGCAGTACTTC. Its translation: CASSDLGRRYEQYF. The chain is built from TRBV10-2 and TRBJ2-7; D call uncertain. The CDR3 length is 14 residues. Trimming pared 3 bases from V and 3 bases from J, leaving 12 bases between. CDR1 WSHSY and CDR2 SAAADI come from the germline V gene.

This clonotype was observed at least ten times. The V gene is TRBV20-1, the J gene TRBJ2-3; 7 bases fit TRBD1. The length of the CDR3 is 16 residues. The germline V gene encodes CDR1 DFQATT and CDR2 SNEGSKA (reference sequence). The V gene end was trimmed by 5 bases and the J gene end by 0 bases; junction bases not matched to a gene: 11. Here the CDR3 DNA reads TGCAGTGCTGAATGGACAGGTGACTCTAGCACAGATACGCAGTATTTT. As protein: CSAEWTGDSSTDTQYF.

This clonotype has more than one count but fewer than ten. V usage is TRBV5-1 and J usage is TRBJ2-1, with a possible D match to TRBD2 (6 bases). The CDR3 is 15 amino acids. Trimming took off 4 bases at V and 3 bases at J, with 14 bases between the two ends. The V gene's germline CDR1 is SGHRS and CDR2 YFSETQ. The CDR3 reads CASSTAEGYYNEQFF. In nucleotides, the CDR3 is TGCGCCAGCAGCACGGCGGAGGGATACTACAATGAGCAGTTCTTC.

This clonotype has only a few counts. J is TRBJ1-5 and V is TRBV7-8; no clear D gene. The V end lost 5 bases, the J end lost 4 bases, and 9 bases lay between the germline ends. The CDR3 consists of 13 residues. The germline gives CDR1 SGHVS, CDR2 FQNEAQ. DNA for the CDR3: TGTGCCAGCAGCCCACATGGGAATCAGCCCCAGCATTTT. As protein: CASSPHGNQPQHF.

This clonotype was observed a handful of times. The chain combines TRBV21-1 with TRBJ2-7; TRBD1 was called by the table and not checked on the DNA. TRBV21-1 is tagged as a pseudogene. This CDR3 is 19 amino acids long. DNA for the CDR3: TGTGCCAGCAGCAGTTCCCCCTCATTGGGACGGGAGGAGACCTACGAGCAGTACTTC. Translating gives CASSSSPSLGREETYEQYF.

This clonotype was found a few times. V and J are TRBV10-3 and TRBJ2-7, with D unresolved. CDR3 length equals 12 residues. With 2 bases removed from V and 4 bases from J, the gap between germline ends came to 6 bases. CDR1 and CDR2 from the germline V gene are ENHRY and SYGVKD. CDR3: CAISEMEYEQYF. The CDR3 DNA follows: TGTGCCATCAGTGAGATGGAGTACGAGCAGTACTTC.

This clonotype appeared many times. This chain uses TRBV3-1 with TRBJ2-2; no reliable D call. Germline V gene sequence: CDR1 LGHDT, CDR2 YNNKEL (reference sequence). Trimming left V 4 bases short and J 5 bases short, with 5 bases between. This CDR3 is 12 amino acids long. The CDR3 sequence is CASSPHTGELFF. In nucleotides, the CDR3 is TGTGCCAGCAGCCCCCATACCGGGGAGCTGTTTTTT.

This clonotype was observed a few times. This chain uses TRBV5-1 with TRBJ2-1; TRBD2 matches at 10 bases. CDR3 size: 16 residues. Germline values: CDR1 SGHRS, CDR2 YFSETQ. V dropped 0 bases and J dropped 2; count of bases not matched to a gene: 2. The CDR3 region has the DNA TGCGCCAGCAGCTTGGGCGGGACTAGCGCCTACAATGAGCAGTTCTTC. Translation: CASSLGGTSAYNEQFF.

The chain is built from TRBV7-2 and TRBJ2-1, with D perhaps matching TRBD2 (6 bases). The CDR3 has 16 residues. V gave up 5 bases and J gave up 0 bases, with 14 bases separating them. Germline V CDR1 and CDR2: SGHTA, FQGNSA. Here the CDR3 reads CASSTEAGLSYNEQFF. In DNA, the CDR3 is TGTGCCAGCAGCACGGAGGCGGGACTCTCCTACAATGAGCAGTTCTTC.

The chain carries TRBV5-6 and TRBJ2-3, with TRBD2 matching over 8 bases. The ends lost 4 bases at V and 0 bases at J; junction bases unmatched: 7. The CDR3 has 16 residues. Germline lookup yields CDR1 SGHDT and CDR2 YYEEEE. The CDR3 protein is CASSGLAGYSTDTQYF. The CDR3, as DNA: TGTGCCAGCAGCGGCTTAGCGGGGTATAGCACAGATACGCAGTATTTT. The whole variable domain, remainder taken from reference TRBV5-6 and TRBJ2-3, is DAGVTQSPTHLIKTRGQQVTLRCSPKSGHDTVSWYQQALGQGPQFIFQYYEEEERQRGNFPDRFSGHQFPNYSSELNVNALLLGDSALYLCASSGLAGYSTDTQYFGPGTRLTVL.

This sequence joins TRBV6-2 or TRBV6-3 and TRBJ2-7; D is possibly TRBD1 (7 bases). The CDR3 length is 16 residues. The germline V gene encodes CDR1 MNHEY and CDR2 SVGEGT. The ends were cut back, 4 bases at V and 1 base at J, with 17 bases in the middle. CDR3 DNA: TGTGCCAGCAGTTCCTTAGACAGGGACTTTTCCTACGAGCAGTACTTC. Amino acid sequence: CASSSLDRDFSYEQYF.

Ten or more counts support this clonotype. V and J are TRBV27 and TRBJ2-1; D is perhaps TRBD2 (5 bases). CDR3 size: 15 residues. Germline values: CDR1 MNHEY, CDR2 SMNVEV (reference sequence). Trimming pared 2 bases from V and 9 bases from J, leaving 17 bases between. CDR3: CASSLAGVGVSEQFF. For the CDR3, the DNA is TGTGCCAGCAGTTTAGCGGGCGTCGGGGTCAGTGAGCAGTTCTTC.

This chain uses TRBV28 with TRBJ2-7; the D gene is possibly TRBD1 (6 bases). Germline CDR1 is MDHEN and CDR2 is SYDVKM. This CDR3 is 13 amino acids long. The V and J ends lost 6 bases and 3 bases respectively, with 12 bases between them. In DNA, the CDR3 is TGTGCCAGCAGCAAGGGACACGTCTACGAGCAGTACTTC. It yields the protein CASSKGHVYEQYF.

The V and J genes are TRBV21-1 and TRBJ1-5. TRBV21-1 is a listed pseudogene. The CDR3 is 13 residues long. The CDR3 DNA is TGTGCCAGCAGCAAAGAGGGGAGGCAGCCCCAGCATTTT. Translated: CASSKEGRQPQHF.

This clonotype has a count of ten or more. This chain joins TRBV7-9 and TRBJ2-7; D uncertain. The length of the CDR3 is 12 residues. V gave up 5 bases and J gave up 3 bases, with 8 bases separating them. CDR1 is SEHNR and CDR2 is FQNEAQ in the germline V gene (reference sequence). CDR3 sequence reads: CASSVGFYEQYF. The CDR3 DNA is TGTGCCAGCAGCGTCGGATTCTACGAGCAGTACTTC.

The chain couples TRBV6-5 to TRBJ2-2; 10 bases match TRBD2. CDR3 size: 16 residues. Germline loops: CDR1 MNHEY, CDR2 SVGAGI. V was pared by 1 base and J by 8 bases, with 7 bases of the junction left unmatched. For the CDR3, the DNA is TGTGCCAGCAGTTACTTCCGGCTAGCGGGAGCTGGGGAGCTGTTTTTT. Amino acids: CASSYFRLAGAGELFF.

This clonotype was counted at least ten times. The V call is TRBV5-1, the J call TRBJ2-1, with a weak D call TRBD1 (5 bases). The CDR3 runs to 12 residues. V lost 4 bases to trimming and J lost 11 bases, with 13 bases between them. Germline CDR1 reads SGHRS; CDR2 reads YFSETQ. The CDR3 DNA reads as TGCGCCAGCAGCAAGGTCCAGGACAAGCAGTTCTTC. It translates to CASSKVQDKQFF.

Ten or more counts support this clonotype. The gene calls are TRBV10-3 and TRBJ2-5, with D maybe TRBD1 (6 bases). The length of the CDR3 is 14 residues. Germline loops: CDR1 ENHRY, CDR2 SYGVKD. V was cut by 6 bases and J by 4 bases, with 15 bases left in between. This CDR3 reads CAISDTGNGETQYF. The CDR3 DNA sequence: TGTGCCATCAGCGATACAGGGAATGGAGAGACCCAGTACTTC.

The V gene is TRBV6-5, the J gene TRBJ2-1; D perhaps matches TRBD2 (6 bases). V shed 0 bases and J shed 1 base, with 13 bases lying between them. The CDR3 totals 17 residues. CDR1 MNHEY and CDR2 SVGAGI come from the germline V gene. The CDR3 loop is CASSYSISSVSYNEQFF. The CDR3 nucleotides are TGTGCCAGCAGTTACTCGATATCTAGCGTTTCCTACAATGAGCAGTTCTTC.

In DNA form, the CDR3 reads TGTGCCAGCAGTGAATGGGCAGGGGGAAATGAAAAACTGTTTTTT. Translation gives CASSEWAGGNEKLFF. The chain couples TRBV25-1 to TRBJ1-4; 7 nucleotides align to TRBD1. Germline CDR1 is MGHDK and CDR2 is SYGVNS. The CDR3 length is 15 residues. The V segment lost 1 base and the J segment 5 bases; nucleotides outside the gene matches: 4.

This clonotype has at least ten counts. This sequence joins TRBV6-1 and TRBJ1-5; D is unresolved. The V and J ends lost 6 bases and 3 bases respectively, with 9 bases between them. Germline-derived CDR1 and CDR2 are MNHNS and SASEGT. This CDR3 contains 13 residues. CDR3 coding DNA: TGTGCCAGCAGCAAGGGTATCAATCAGCCCCAGCATTTT. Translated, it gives CASSKGINQPQHF.

CDR3: CASSEDRDYQETQYF. The CDR3 nucleotides are TGTGCCAGCAGTGAGGACAGAGATTACCAAGAGACCCAGTACTTC. J is TRBJ2-5 and V is TRBV12-3 or TRBV12-4, with D possibly TRBD1 on 6 matching bases. The germline V and J ends were trimmed by 5 bases and 0 bases, with 13 bases remaining between them. This CDR3 contains 15 residues.

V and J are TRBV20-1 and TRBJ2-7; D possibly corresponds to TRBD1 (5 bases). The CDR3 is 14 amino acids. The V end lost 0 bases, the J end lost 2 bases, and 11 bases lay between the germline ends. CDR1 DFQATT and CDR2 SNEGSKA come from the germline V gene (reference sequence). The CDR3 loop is CSARDRGSAYEQYF. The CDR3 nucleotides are TGCAGTGCTAGAGATAGGGGCAGCGCCTACGAGCAGTACTTC.

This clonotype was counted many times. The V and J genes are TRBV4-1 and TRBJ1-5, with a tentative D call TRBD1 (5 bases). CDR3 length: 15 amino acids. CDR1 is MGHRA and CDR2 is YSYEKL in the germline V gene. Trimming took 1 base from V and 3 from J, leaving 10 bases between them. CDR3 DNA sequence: TGCGCCAGCAGCCAAGGGGCAGGGCACAATCAGCCCCAGCATTTT. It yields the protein CASSQGAGHNQPQHF.

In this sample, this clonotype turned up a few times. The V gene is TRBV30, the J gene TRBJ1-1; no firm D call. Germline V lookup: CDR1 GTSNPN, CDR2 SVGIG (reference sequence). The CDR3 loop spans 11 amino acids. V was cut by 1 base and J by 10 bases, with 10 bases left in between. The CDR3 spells CAWSAASGAFF. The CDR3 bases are TGTGCCTGGAGTGCTGCTTCGGGAGCTTTCTTT.

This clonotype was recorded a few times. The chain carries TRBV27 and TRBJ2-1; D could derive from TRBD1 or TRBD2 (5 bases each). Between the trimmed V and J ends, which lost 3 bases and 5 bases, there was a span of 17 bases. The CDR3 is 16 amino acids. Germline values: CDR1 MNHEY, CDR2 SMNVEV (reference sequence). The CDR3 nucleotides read TGTGCCAGCAGTTTTACTATCGGAAGGGGACACAATGAGCAGTTCTTC. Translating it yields CASSFTIGRGHNEQFF.